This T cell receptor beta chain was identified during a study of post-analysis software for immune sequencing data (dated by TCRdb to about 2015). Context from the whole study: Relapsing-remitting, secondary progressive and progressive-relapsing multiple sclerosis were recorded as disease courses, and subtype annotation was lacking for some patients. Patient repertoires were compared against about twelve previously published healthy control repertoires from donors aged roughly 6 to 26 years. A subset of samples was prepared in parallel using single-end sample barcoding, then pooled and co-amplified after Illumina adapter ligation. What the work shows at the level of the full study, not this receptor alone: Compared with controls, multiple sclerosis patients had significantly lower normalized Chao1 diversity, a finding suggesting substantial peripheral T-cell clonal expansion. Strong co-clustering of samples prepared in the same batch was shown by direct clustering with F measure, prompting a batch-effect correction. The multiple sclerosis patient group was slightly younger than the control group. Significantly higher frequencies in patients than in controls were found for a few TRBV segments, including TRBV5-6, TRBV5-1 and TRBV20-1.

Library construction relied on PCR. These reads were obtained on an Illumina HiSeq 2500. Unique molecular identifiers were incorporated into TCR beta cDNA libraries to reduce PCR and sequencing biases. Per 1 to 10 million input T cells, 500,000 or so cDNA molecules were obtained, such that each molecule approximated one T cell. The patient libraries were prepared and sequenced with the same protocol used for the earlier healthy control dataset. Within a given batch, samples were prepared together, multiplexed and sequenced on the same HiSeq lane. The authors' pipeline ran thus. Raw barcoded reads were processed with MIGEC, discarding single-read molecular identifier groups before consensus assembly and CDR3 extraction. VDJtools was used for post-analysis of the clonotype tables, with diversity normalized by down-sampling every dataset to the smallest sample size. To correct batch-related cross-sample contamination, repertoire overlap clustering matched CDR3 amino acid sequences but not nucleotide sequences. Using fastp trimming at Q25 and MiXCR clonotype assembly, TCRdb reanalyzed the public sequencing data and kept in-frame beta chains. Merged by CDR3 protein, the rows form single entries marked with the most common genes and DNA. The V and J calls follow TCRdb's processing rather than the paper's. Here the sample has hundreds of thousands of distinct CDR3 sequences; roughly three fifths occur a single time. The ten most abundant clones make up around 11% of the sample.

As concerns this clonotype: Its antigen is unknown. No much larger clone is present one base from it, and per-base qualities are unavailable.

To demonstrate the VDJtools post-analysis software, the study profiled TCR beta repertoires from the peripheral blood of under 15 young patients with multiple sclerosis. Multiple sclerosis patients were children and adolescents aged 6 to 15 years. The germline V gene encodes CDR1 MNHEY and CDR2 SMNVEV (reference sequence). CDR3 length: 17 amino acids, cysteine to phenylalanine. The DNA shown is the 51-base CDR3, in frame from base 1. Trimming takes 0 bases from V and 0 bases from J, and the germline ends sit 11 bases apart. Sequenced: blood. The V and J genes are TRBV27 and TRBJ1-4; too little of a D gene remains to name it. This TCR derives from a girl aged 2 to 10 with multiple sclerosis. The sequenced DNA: TGTGCCAGCAGTTTATCGAACGGCGGTTCAACTAATGAAAAACTGTTTTTT. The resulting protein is CASSLSNGGSTNEKLFF.